This TCR beta chain emerged from a study of T cell responses to AZD1222 COVID-19 vaccine. Findings and caveats of the study: Sampling captured repertoires only after the peak T cell response.

Profiled with immunoSEQ multiplex PCR; TCRdb holds only in-frame clones, not every one. The data show 100,000 to 130,000 clones, approximately 89% seen once. V shed 5 bases and J shed 7 bases, with 14 bases lying between them. The CDR3 has 14 amino acids. CDR1 and CDR2 (germline): SGHVS, FNYEAQ. Regarding this clone: Its antigen is unknown.

V usage is TRBV7-6 and J usage is TRBJ1-4, with D maybe TRBD1 (6 bases). The clonotype originates from an adult in good health. The starting material was peripheral blood, obtained on day 0 of MenACWY control vaccination. CDR3 protein: CASSPGGGGEKLFF. The DNA of the CDR3 is TGTGCCAGCAGCCCCGGGGGGGGCGGTGAAAAACTGTTTTTT.